This TCR beta chain was documented in a study of immune aging and cytomegalovirus after organ transplant (dated by TCRdb to about 2021). About the investigation overall: Every transplant recipient was given three-drug immunosuppression consisting of prednisone, tacrolimus, and mycophenolate. Results and caveats for the whole study, not just this receptor: Large clones contained a higher proportion of TEMRA cells, and the seven largest clones (over 1,800 cells) acquired aged and TEMRA cells while losing TCM cells. Aged-phenotype cells increased post-transplant regardless of clone size, earlier in large clones (days 200-264) than small clones, following viremia. CD57 was not measured in the sequencing data, so a conservative gene-based aging definition was used instead.

A word on this clonotype: This receptor's antigen is unknown. Relative to the germline gene, one junction end is altered; a read error may explain this.

Library creation used single-cell sequencing. The sample was run on an Illumina NovaSeq 6000. For cell capture and library preparation, the team used the BD Rhapsody Targeted mRNA and AbSeq Reagent Kit in a microwell format. Libraries were prepared to cover TCR, sample tags, AbSeq, and targeted mRNA from the Human T-Cell Expression Panel plus custom TOX and TOX2 primers. Sequencing of the libraries was performed on an Illumina NovaSeq. Per the source publication's procedure: The analysis covered approximately 11,000 cells in total, of which around 7,100 were CD8 T cells and approximately 4,500 were CD8 T cells with an identifiable TCR CDR3. The BD Rhapsody Targeted Analysis Pipeline, including V(D)J processing, was run on the Seven Bridges Genomics platform to process the raw data. SeqGeq 1.6.0 was used for quality control, Sample Tag demultiplexing with Lex-BDSMK, clone identification with VDJ Explorer, and Seurat clustering. Clones comprising <1% of CD8 T cells were considered non-expanded; clones comprising >2.5% of the sample were considered clonal expansions. In-frame beta chains were kept once TCRdb had trimmed the public reads at Q25 with fastp and called clones with MiXCR. Duplicate CDR3 protein sequences are folded into a single record with the most common DNA and genes. None of the V and J calls come from the authors' own analysis; TCRdb made them. The table for this sample lists fewer than 25,000 distinct CDR3 sequences; about a third of them were counted only once. The ten most abundant clones make up around a quarter of the sample.

What this sample's time point label stands for: five sample-tagged time points from pre-transplant (day -1) to day 368 post-transplant, pooled. Thawed PBMC were stimulated with a CMV IE-1 overlapping peptide library for approximately 11 hours, with no transport inhibitors added. Thawed cells were rested overnight and then stimulated in R10 medium with CD28/CD49d costimulation. The IE-1 peptide library was made up of 15-amino-acid peptides with 11-amino-acid overlaps. Samples from each time point were barcoded using BD Single-Cell Multiplexing Kit Sample Tags, then pooled and stained with sorting antibodies plus oligo-conjugated anti-CD45RA. A BD FACSAria III was used to sort CMV-responsive CD8+CD137+ and CD4+CD154+ T cells at 4-way purity. EDTA vacutainers were used to collect blood, which was then processed with a Ficoll gradient within 1-24 hours. The CDR3 holds 17 amino acids from the cysteine to the phenylalanine. The entry retains the CDR3 DNA only, 51 bases that are in frame from base 1.

This specimen was CMV peptide-activated CD4+ and CD8+ T cells sorted from blood, taken at five time points, pooled. The cell subset or site label, read with the paper, signifies: sorted CD8+CD137+ and CD4+CD154+ T cells after roughly 13 h CMV IE-1 peptide stimulation. Rearrangement joined TRBV23-1 to TRBJ1-2, with TRBD1 as a weak D call on 5 bases. TRBV23-1 is an open reading frame whose function is uncertain. This TCR was recovered from a female donor who had a heart transplant and CMV viremia. The CDR3 protein is CTSSQFGGPGQIYGYTF. The nucleotides are TGCACCAGCAGCCAATTCGGGGGACCCGGCCAGATCTATGGCTACACCTTC.